One and the same sample provided the 29 T cell receptor beta chains below, sequenced in a study of vaccination and CD4 T cells after COVID-19 (dated by TCRdb to 2022 to 2024). The library was obtained by PCR. Instrument used: Illumina iSeq 100. TCR sequencing of DNA from cultured CD4+ T cells used the Oncomine TCR Beta short-read assay at the Johns Hopkins FTIC core. TCRdb reprocessed the public reads (quality trimming at Q25 with fastp, clone calling with MiXCR) and kept in-frame beta chains. When rows share a CDR3 protein, they turn into one entry using the most common DNA and genes. The table for this sample lists several thousand distinct CDR3 sequences; over 60% of them were counted only once. The ten biggest clones cover about 40% of the sample. Their antigens remain unidentified. Read against the paper, the sample's treatment or condition label means: roughly 10-day PBMC culture with coronavirus spike peptide pools or control peptides (ViraFEST assay).

Source material: CD4+ T cells from blood, cultured in vitro. These receptors were obtained from a human donor who had recovered from COVID-19.

This clonotype came up a few times. The V gene is TRBV20-1, the J gene TRBJ2-3, with 9 bases that match TRBD2. CDR1 is DFQATT, CDR2 SNEGSKA, per germline (reference sequence). Germline trimming cut 1 base from V and 3 bases from J; bases unmatched to any gene: 5. This CDR3 contains 15 residues. The CDR3 loop reads CSARGEAGGTDTQYF. CDR3 nucleotides: TGCAGTGCTAGAGGGGAAGCGGGAGGAACAGATACGCAGTATTTT.

This clonotype is a singleton in its sample. The genes are TRBV19 and TRBJ2-5; 8 nucleotides line up with TRBD1. Per the germline V gene, CDR1 is LNHDA and CDR2 is SQIVND (reference sequence). The CDR3 spans 14 residues. Trimming at V came to 8 bases and at J to 5 bases, leaving 10 bases not matched to a gene. The CDR3 DNA is TGTGCCAGTTCTGACAGGGGCGGGGTTGAGACCCAGTACTTC. Its protein is CASSDRGGVETQYF.

The chain employs TRBV7-2 and TRBJ1-2, with D hard to call. CDR1 and CDR2 from the germline V gene are SGHTA and FQGNSA. The CDR3 is 13 residues long. V was shortened by 5 bases and J by 8 bases, with 15 bases between the two germline ends. In nucleotides, the CDR3 is TGTGCCAGCAGCGTAGACGGGCTGGCGGGCTACACCTTC. This encodes CASSVDGLAGYTF.

This chain connects TRBV20-1 to TRBJ2-7, with 12 nucleotides matching TRBD2. This CDR3 region has 14 residues. V lost 6 bases to trimming and J lost 5 bases; unmatched junction nucleotides: 8. Germline values: CDR1 DFQATT, CDR2 SNEGSKA (reference sequence). CDR3 nucleotide sequence: TGCAGTGCAACATCTAGCGGGAGGGCCCACGAGCAGTACTTC. Translating gives CSATSSGRAHEQYF.

The chain joins TRBV6-1 to TRBJ2-6, with 7 bases lining up with TRBD1. Looked up from germline, CDR1 is MNHNS and CDR2 is SASEGT. The CDR3 totals 18 residues. With 4 bases clipped from V and 1 base from J, the junction kept 10 bases outside the gene matches. The CDR3, as DNA: TGTGCCAGCAGTGTTACCGGGACAGTCCGTTCTGGGGCCAACGTCCTGACTTTC. This translates into CASSVTGTVRSGANVLTF.

The chain combines TRBV10-1 with TRBJ2-2; no definite D call. Per the germline V gene, CDR1 is WNHNN and CDR2 is SYGVQD (reference sequence). V was cut by 0 bases and J by 7 bases, with 15 bases left in between. The CDR3 extends over 16 amino acids. The CDR3 is CASSESGRSNLGELFF. CDR3 bases: TGCGCCAGCAGTGAGTCAGGACGGAGTAATCTCGGGGAGCTGTTTTTT.

This clonotype was recorded a few times. V gene TRBV27 combines with J gene TRBJ2-5, with 13 bases matching TRBD2. Germline values: CDR1 MNHEY, CDR2 SMNVEV (reference sequence). Germline trimming cut 3 bases from V and 2 bases from J; bases unmatched to any gene: 6. This CDR3 is 17 amino acids long. The CDR3 DNA is TGTGCCAGCAGTTTTAGACTAGCGGGAGGTGGGCAAGAGACCCAGTACTTC. Translating gives CASSFRLAGGGQETQYF.

By sample fraction, this clonotype is medium-sized. V is TRBV20-1 and J is TRBJ1-5; 10 bases are a match to TRBD1. CDR1 is DFQATT and CDR2 is SNEGSKA in the germline V gene (reference sequence). The CDR3 runs to 13 residues. V lost 5 bases to trimming and J lost 2 bases; unmatched junction nucleotides: 0. The CDR3 nucleotides read TGCAGTGCTGGGACAGGGGGCAATCAGCCCCAGCATTTT. It yields the protein CSAGTGGNQPQHF.

V gene TRBV20-1 combines with J gene TRBJ2-5; D gene uncertain. This CDR3 has 13 amino acids. V was cut by 2 bases and J by 1 base, with 8 bases left in between. CDR1 DFQATT and CDR2 SNEGSKA come from the germline V gene (reference sequence). The CDR3 protein is CSARPPGQETQYF. The CDR3 nucleotides read TGCAGTGCTAGACCCCCGGGCCAAGAGACCCAGTACTTC.

This chain links TRBV20-1 with TRBJ1-6; no clear D. Trimming left V 2 bases short and J 5 bases short, with 10 bases between. Germline values: CDR1 DFQATT, CDR2 SNEGSKA (reference sequence). The CDR3 sequence is 14 residues long. CDR3 bases: TGCAGTGCTAGACCTACCCCGGATAATTCACCCCTCCACTTT. Amino acids: CSARPTPDNSPLHF.

This clonotype was picked up a small number of times. The chain has TRBV20-1 and TRBJ2-3; D uncertain. The CDR3 has 14 amino acids. Trimming pared 3 bases from V and 2 bases from J, leaving 12 bases between. In germline, CDR1 is DFQATT, CDR2 SNEGSKA (reference sequence). CDR3 in DNA: TGCAGTGCTAGGAGTACAGCAATCACAGATACGCAGTATTTT. It translates to CSARSTAITDTQYF.

The chain recombines TRBV27 with TRBJ2-7, with D perhaps matching TRBD2 (5 bases). The ends were cut back, 5 bases at V and 2 bases at J, with 16 bases in the middle. Per the germline V gene, CDR1 is MNHEY and CDR2 is SMNVEV (reference sequence). The CDR3 length is 15 residues. CDR3 nucleotide sequence: TGTGCCAGCAGTCCCGGTGTAGCGTCTACCTACGAGCAGTACTTC. The encoded protein is CASSPGVASTYEQYF.

This clonotype was picked up a small number of times. The V call is TRBV27, the J call TRBJ1-2; the D is unclear. V was clipped by 3 bases and J by 4 bases, with 18 bases between them. Germline values: CDR1 MNHEY, CDR2 SMNVEV (reference sequence). The CDR3 runs 16 residues. CDR3 DNA sequence: TGTGCCAGCAGTTTGCACGACGGCCTTGGGATCTATGGCTACACCTTC. It specifies CASSLHDGLGIYGYTF.

This clonotype counts as medium-sized. The chain is built from TRBV5-1 and TRBJ2-1, with 11 bases identical to TRBD1. The trim removed 4 bases at V and 5 bases at J, leaving 8 bases unmatched. The length of the CDR3 is 16 residues. Germline-derived CDR1 and CDR2 are SGHRS and YFSETQ. In nucleotides, the CDR3 is TGCGCCAGCAGCCCCTGGGGGGGACAGGGGGACAATGAGCAGTTCTTC. This sequence encodes CASSPWGGQGDNEQFF.

In this sample, this clonotype turned up a few times. This sequence joins TRBV6-5 and TRBJ1-5; D uncertain. This CDR3 region has 14 residues. V gave up 4 bases and J gave up 4 bases, with 11 bases separating them. From germline, CDR1 is MNHEY and CDR2 SVGAGI. This CDR3 reads CASSLTPGNQPQHF. For the CDR3, the DNA is TGTGCCAGCAGTTTGACACCGGGAAATCAGCCCCAGCATTTT.

In this sample, this clonotype is medium-sized. V gene TRBV6-1 combines with J gene TRBJ2-4; the D is unclear. Trimming took off 4 bases at V and 4 bases at J, with 5 bases between the two ends. The CDR3 runs 12 residues. CDR1 and CDR2 (germline): MNHNS, SASEGT. For the CDR3, the DNA is TGTGCCAGCAGTGTCCCGAAAAACATTCAGTACTTC. This encodes CASSVPKNIQYF.

This clonotype was observed a handful of times. V and J are TRBV20-1 and TRBJ1-2; D unclear. CDR1 DFQATT and CDR2 SNEGSKA come from the germline V gene (reference sequence). The V end was cut by 4 bases, the J end by 4 bases, with 10 bases between. The CDR3 spans 12 residues. Here the CDR3 reads CSATVGSYGYTF. Here the CDR3 DNA reads TGCAGTGCTACAGTGGGCTCCTATGGCTACACCTTC.

This clonotype was counted only a few times. The chain has TRBV6-5 and TRBJ1-2; a weak D match, TRBD1 (5 bases). The CDR3 totals 16 residues. V was trimmed by 0 bases and J by 3 bases, leaving 14 bases between them. Germline V gene lookup returns CDR1 MNHEY and CDR2 SVGAGI. CDR3 sequence reads: CASSYSLGGLDYGYTF. The CDR3, as DNA: TGTGCCAGCAGTTACTCGTTGGGGGGTTTGGACTATGGCTACACCTTC.

The genes are TRBV7-9 and TRBJ2-5, with 7 nucleotides matching TRBD2. This CDR3 spans 13 amino acids. Germline V lookup: CDR1 SEHNR, CDR2 FQNEAQ (reference sequence). V was clipped by 3 bases and J by 5 bases; unmatched bases: 3. CDR3 DNA sequence: TGTGCCAGCAGCTTCACTAGCGCGGAGACCCAGTACTTC. The encoded protein is CASSFTSAETQYF.

CDR3 nucleotide sequence: TGTGCCAGCAGTGATGGGACAGGTATGGTGGACTATGGCTACACCTTC. It yields the protein CASSDGTGMVDYGYTF. The gene calls are TRBV2 and TRBJ1-2; 8 nucleotides align to TRBD1. The CDR3 totals 16 residues. Germline V gene lookup returns CDR1 SNHLY and CDR2 FYNNEI. V gave up 3 bases and J gave up 3 bases; unmatched junction bases: 9.

This sequence joins TRBV4-1 and TRBJ1-1; D not resolved. Deletions cut 1 base from V and 0 bases from J, with 6 bases between. CDR3 length equals 14 residues. The germline V gene encodes CDR1 MGHRA and CDR2 YSYEKL. The CDR3 DNA is TGCGCCAGCAGCCAAGTGGACCTGAACACTGAAGCTTTCTTT. It specifies CASSQVDLNTEAFF.

This clonotype was found a few times. The rearrangement joins TRBV2 to TRBJ1-1, with 8 bases lining up with TRBD1. Trimming at V came to 6 bases and at J to 7 bases, leaving 7 bases not matched to a gene. The V gene's germline CDR1 is SNHLY and CDR2 FYNNEI. CDR3 length equals 13 residues. Here the CDR3 reads CASSDRGVGEAFF. Here the CDR3 DNA reads TGTGCCAGCAGCGACAGGGGAGTTGGTGAAGCTTTCTTT.

This chain uses TRBV5-4 with TRBJ2-5, with TRBD1 matching over 9 bases. Germline CDR1 reads SGHNT; CDR2 reads YYREEE (reference sequence). The CDR3 has 14 residues. The junction had 6 bases not matched to a gene; V was cut back by 4 bases and J by 5 bases. The CDR3 DNA reads as TGTGCCAGCAGCGTACAGGGGGCTGGCGAGACCCAGTACTTC. Translated, it gives CASSVQGAGETQYF.

This clonotype was seen a few times. This sequence joins TRBV7-2 and TRBJ1-3; maybe TRBD1 (6 bases). The germline V and J ends were trimmed by 6 bases and 2 bases, with 17 bases remaining between them. Germline V lookup: CDR1 SGHTA, CDR2 FQGNSA. This CDR3 is built from 16 residues. The CDR3 loop reads CASSHFPGAAGNTIYF. In DNA, the CDR3 is TGTGCCAGCAGTCATTTTCCGGGGGCCGCTGGAAACACCATATATTTT.

This clonotype appeared a single time. The chain uses TRBV19 and TRBJ1-5; 7 bases fit TRBD1. Germline V lookup: CDR1 LNHDA, CDR2 SQIVND (reference sequence). The CDR3 is made up of 19 amino acids. Trimming took 4 bases from V and 0 from J; bases not matched to a gene: 15. The CDR3 spells CASSTSGGGGRYSNQPQHF. The CDR3 bases are TGTGCCAGTAGTACCTCGGGAGGGGGCGGCCGATATAGCAATCAGCCCCAGCATTTT.

This clonotype was recorded once. The gene calls are TRBV11-3 and TRBJ1-1, with D unresolved. The germline V and J ends were trimmed by 7 bases and 5 bases, with 11 bases remaining between them. There are 12 residues in the CDR3. The germline V gene has CDR1 SGHNT and CDR2 YENEEA. The CDR3 spells CASTLRGTEAFF. CDR3 in DNA: TGTGCCAGCACCCTCCGGGGAACTGAAGCTTTCTTT.

This clonotype was seen a few times. The chain joins TRBV27 to TRBJ1-5; no firm D call. Trimming left V 5 bases short and J 1 base short, with 15 bases between. The CDR3 has 16 residues. Looked up from germline, CDR1 is MNHEY and CDR2 is SMNVEV (reference sequence). The CDR3 nucleotides are TGTGCCAGCAGTCCCTTAGAGGGCCGGAGCAATCAGCCCCAGCATTTT. It codes for CASSPLEGRSNQPQHF.

This clonotype qualifies as medium-sized. The chain is built from TRBV2 and TRBJ2-7; D call uncertain. The CDR3 loop spans 12 amino acids. CDR1 is SNHLY, CDR2 FYNNEI, per germline. V dropped 3 bases and J dropped 4 bases, with 7 bases sitting between them. CDR3 DNA: TGTGCCAGCAGTGATGACGGATACGAGCAGTACTTC. Encoded protein: CASSDDGYEQYF.

This clonotype has a handful of counts. The gene calls are TRBV2 and TRBJ1-6; 7 bases match TRBD1. Germline V CDR1 and CDR2: SNHLY, FYNNEI. The CDR3 totals 13 residues. With 6 bases clipped from V and 7 bases from J, the junction kept 3 bases outside the gene matches. CDR3 in amino acids: CASRQDRNSPLHF. The CDR3 nucleotides read TGTGCCAGCAGACAGGACAGGAATTCACCCCTCCACTTT.